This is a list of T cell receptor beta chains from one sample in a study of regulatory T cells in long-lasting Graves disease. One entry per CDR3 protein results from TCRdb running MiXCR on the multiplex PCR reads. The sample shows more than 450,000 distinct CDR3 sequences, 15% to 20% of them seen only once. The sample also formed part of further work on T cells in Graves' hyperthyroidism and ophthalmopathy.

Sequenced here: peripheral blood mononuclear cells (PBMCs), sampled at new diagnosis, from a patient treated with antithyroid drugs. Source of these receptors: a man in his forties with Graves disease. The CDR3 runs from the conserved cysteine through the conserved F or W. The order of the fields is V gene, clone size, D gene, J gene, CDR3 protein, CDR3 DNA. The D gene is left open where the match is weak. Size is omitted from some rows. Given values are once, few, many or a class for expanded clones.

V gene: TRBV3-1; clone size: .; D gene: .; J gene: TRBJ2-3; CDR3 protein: CASSQDIASPTDTQYF; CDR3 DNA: TGTGCCAGCAGCCAAGATATCGCTAGCCCCACAGATACGCAGTATTTT
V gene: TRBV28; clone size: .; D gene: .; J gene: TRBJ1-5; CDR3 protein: CVSSLYSNQPQHF; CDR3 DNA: TGTGTCAGCAGTTTATATAGCAATCAGCCCCAGCATTTT
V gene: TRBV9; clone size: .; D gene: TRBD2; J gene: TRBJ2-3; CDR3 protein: CASSVVAGVTTDTQYF; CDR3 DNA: TGTGCCAGCAGCGTAGTAGCGGGAGTAACGACAGATACGCAGTATTTT
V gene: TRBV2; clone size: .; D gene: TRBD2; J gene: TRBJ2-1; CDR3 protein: CASSPVGRGGHEQFF; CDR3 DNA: TGTGCCAGCAGCCCAGTGGGACGGGGGGGGCATGAGCAGTTCTTC
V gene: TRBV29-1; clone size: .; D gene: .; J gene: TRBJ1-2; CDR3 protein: CSVAGNYGYTF; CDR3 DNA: TGCAGCGTTGCGGGGAACTATGGCTACACCTTC
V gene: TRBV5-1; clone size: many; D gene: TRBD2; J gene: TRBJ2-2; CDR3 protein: CASSLVREVGELFF; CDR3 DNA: TGCGCCAGCAGCTTGGTCCGGGAGGTCGGGGAGCTGTTTTTT
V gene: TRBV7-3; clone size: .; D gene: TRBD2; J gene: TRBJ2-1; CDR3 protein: CASSPDPGLAGGDEQFF; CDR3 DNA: TGTGCCAGCAGCCCCGACCCGGGACTAGCGGGAGGGGATGAGCAGTTCTTC
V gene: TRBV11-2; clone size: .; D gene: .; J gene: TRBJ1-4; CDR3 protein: CASSLVPSDEKLFF; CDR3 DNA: TGTGCCAGCAGCTTGGTCCCATCGGATGAAAAACTGTTTTTT
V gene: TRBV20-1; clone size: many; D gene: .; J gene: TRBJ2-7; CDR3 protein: CSARAGYEQYF; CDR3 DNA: TGCAGTGCGCGGGCCGGGTACGAGCAGTACTTC
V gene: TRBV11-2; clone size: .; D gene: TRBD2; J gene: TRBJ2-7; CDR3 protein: CASSPIAGLWGGEQYF; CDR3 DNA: TGTGCCAGCAGCCCAATAGCGGGACTTTGGGGTGGAGAGCAGTACTTC
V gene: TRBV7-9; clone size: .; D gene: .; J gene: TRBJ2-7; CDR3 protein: CASSPRSIAYEQYF; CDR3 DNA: TGTGCCAGCAGCCCACGGTCCATCGCCTACGAGCAGTACTTC
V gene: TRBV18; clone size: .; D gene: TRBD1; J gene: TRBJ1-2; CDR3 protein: CASSYDRGDYGYTF; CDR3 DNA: TGTGCCAGCTCATACGACAGGGGAGACTATGGCTACACCTTC
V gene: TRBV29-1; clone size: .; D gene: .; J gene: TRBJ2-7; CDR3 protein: CSVVRVGAPYEQYF; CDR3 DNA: TGCAGCGTCGTAAGGGTCGGGGCCCCCTACGAGCAGTACTTC
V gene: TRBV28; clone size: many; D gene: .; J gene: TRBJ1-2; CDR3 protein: CAAGANYGYTF; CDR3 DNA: TGTGCAGCCGGGGCCAACTATGGCTACACCTTC
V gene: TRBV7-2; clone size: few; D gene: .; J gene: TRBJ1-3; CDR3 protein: CASSLTGLSGNTIYF; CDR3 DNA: TGTGCCAGCAGCCTCACGGGGCTCTCTGGAAACACCATATATTTT
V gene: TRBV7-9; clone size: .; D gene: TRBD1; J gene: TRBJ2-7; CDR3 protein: CASSSGTGDYEQCF; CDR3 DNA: TGTGCCAGCAGCTCCGGGACAGGCGACTACGAGCAGTGCTTC
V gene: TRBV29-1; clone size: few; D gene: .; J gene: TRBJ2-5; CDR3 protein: CSVEETTGQETQYF; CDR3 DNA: TGCAGCGTTGAAGAGACCACAGGTCAAGAGACCCAGTACTTC
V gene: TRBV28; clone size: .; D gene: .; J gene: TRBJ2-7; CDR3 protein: CASSSQTVSYGQYF; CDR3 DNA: TGTGCCAGCAGCTCCCAAACTGTCAGCTACGGGCAGTACTTC
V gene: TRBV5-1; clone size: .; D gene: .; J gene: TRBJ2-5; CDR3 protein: CASSFQGYQETQYF; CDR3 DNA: TGCGCCAGCAGCTTCCAGGGATACCAAGAGACCCAGTACTTC
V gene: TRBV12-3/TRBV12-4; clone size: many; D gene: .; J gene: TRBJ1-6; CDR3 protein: CASSLGSGRNSPLHF; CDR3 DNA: TGTGCCAGCAGTTTAGGGTCAGGCCGTAATTCACCCCTCCACTTT
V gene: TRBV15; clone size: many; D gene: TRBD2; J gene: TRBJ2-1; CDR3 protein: CATSRVRGRGHNEQFF; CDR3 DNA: TGTGCCACCAGCAGAGTTCGCGGGAGGGGGCACAATGAGCAGTTCTTC
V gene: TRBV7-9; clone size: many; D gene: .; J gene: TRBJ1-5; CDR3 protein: CASSSINGEVVRNQPQHF; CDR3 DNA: TGTGCCAGCAGCTCCATAAACGGGGAGGTGGTAAGGAATCAGCCCCAGCATTTT
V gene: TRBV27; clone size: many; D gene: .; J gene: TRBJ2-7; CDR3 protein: CASSLRGRGGNGQYF; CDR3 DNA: TGTGCCAGCAGTTTAAGGGGACGAGGGGGGAACGGGCAGTACTTC
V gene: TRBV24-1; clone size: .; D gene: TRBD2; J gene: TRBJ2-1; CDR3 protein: CATSDTGTSGRNEQFF; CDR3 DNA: TGTGCCACCAGTGATACCGGGACTAGCGGGAGGAATGAGCAGTTCTTC
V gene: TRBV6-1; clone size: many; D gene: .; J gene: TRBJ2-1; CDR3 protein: CASNNGATRNEQFF; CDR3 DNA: TGTGCCAGCAATAATGGGGCTACGCGGAATGAGCAGTTCTTC
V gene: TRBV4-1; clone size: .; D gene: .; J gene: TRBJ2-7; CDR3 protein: CASSHLSGDEQYF; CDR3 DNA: TGCGCCAGCAGCCATCTTTCAGGGGACGAGCAGTACTTC
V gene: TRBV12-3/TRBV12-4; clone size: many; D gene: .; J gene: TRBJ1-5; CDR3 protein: CASSLGGQPQHF; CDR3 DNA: TGTGCCAGCAGTTTGGGTGGCCAGCCCCAGCATTTT
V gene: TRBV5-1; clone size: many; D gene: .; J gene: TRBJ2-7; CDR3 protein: CASSLTAGNDEQYF; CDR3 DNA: TGCGCCAGCAGCTTGACCGCGGGGAATGACGAGCAGTACTTC
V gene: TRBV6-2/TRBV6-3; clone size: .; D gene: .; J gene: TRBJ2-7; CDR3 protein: CASSYLAGAYEQYF; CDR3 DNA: TGTGCCAGCAGTTACTTAGCAGGGGCCTACGAGCAGTACTTC
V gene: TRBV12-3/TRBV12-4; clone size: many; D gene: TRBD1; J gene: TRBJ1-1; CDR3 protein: CASSWDRYTEAFF; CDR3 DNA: TGTGCCAGCAGTTGGGACAGATACACTGAAGCTTTCTTT
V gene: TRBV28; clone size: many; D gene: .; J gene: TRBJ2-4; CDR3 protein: CASSLHQGVNIQYF; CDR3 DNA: TGTGCCAGCAGTTTACATCAGGGAGTGAACATTCAGTACTTC
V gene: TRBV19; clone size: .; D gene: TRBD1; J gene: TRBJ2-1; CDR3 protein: CASSTKTGALYNEQFF; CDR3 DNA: TGTGCCAGTAGTACAAAGACAGGGGCCCTTTACAATGAGCAGTTCTTC
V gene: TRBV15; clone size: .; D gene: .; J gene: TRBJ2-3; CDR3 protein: CATSRDSSSSDTQYF; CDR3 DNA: TGTGCCACCAGCAGAGATTCTAGCAGCTCAGATACGCAGTATTTT
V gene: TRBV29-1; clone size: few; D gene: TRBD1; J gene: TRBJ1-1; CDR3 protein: CSVDRGLNTEAFF; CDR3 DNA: TGCAGCGTTGACAGGGGGCTAAACACTGAAGCTTTCTTT
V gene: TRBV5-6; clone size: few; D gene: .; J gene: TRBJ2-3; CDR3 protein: CASSLASTGWGDTQYF; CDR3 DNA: TGTGCCAGCAGCTTGGCTTCCACGGGCTGGGGAGATACGCAGTATTTT
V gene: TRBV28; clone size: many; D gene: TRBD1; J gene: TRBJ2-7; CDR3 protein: CASSPPGTGGYEQYF; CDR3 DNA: TGTGCCAGCAGTCCGCCCGGGACAGGGGGGTACGAGCAGTACTTC
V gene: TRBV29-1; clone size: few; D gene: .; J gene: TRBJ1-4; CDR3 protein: CSALRGREKLFF; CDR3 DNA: TGCAGCGCTTTGAGGGGGAGGGAAAAACTGTTTTTT
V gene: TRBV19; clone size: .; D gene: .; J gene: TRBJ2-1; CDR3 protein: CASSFGSRTGSYNEQFF; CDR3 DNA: TGTGCCAGTAGTTTTGGCTCACGGACCGGCTCCTACAATGAGCAGTTCTTC
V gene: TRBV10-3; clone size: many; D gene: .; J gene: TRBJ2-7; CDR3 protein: CAISTQGFPSYEQYF; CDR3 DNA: TGTGCCATCAGCACACAGGGATTCCCGTCCTACGAGCAGTACTTC
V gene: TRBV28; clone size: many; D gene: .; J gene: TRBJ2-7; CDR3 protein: CASRRSGNYEQYF; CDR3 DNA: TGTGCCAGCAGACGGAGCGGCAACTACGAGCAGTACTTC
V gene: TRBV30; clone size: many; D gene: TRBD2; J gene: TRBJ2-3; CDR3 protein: CAWRRLGAGGPDTQYF; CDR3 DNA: TGTGCCTGGAGGCGGCTTGGAGCGGGAGGGCCGGATACGCAGTATTTT
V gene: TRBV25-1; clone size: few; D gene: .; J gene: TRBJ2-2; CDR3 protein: CASTLGGIGIHTGELFF; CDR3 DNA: TGTGCCAGCACCTTAGGGGGTATCGGGATTCACACCGGGGAGCTGTTTTTT
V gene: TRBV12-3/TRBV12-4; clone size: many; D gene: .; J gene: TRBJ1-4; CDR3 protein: CASSQQGTGGEKLFF; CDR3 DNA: TGTGCCAGCAGTCAACAGGGAACTGGTGGTGAAAAACTGTTTTTT